This T cell receptor beta chain was found in a study of blood T cell repertoires in COVID-19. Overall study context: In each case, the material was cDNA or gDNA derived from T cells, B-cell-depleted T cells, or PBMCs.

Sequencing was performed with immunoSEQ multiplex PCR; in TCRdb, only in-frame clones are kept and a portion is missing. This sample has about 260,000 clones, with just under 90% found just once. Germline V gives CDR1 MNHEY, CDR2 SMNVEV (reference sequence). Trimming took off 2 bases at V and 6 bases at J, with 17 bases between the two ends. There are 15 residues in the CDR3. The sample taken for sequencing was peripheral blood. The genes are TRBV27 and TRBJ2-7, with a weak D call TRBD2 (7 bases). The source of this sequence is a woman between 40 and 50 years old with acute or convalescent COVID-19. CDR3 loop: CASSLRGARSGEQYV. CDR3 sequence (DNA): TGTGCCAGCAGTTTACGGGGGGCGAGAAGCGGCGAGCAGTACGTC.